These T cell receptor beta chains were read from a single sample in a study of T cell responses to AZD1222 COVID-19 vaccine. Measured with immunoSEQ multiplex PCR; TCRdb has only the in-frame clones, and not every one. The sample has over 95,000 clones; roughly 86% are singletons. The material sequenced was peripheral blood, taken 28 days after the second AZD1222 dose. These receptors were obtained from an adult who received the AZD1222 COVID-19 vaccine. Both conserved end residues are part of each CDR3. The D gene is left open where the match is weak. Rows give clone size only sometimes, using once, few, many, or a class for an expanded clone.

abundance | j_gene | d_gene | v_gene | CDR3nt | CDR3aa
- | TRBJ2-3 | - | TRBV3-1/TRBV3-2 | TGTGCCAGCAGCCAAGACACAGATACGCAGTATTTT | CASSQDTDTQYF
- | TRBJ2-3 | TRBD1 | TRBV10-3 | TGTGCCATCAGTGAGTCCGGGACAGGCGGGCGCACAGATACGCAGTATTTT | CAISESGTGGRTDTQYF
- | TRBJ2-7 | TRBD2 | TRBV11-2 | TGTGCCAGCAGCTTAGACGGGGCTAGCGGGAGCTCCTACGAGCAGTACTTC | CASSLDGASGSSYEQYF
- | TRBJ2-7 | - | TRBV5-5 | TGTGCCAGCAGCTTGGCCCCGCTTACATCGCGCGAGCAGTACTTC | CASSLAPLTSREQYF
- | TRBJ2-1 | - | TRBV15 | TGTGCCACCGGGGGTGATAACCGCGGGACCTACAATGAGCAGTTCTTC | CATGGDNRGTYNEQFF
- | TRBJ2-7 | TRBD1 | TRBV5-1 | TGCGCCAGCAGCTTGAGGACAGGGGAGTACGAGCAGTACTTC | CASSLRTGEYEQYF
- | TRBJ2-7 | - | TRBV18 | TGTGCCAGCTCACCGGGACACCCCTACGAGCAGTACTTC | CASSPGHPYEQYF
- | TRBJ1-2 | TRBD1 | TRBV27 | TGTGCCAGCAGTCGGACAGGAAAAGGCTATGGCTACACCTTC | CASSRTGKGYGYTF
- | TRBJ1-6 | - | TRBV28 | TGTGCCAGCAGTCCCGGGGTTTCACCCCTCCACTTT | CASSPGVSPLHF
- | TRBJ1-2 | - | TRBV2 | TGTGCCAGCAGTTATCCCCAGGGGTTATCTGGCTACACCTTC | CASSYPQGLSGYTF
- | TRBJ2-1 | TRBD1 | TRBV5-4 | TGTGCCAGCAGCCCCCGGACAGGGAACTACAATGAGCAGTTCTTC | CASSPRTGNYNEQFF
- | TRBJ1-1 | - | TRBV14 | TGTGCCAGCAGCCACTTGCGTCGCCTGGGGGCTTTCTTT | CASSHLRRLGAFF
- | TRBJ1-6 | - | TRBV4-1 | TGCGCCAGCAGCCAAGGGTCCCAGGGTCCGCATAATTCACCCCTCCACTTT | CASSQGSQGPHNSPLHF
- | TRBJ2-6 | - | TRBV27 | TGTGCCAGCAGTAGTCTTGGGGCCAACGTCCTGACTTTC | CASSSLGANVLTF
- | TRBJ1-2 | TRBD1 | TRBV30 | TGTGCCTGGAGTGTTGGGGGGACAGGGGGCTATGGCTACACCTTC | CAWSVGGTGGYGYTF
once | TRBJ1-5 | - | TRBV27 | TGTGCCAGCAGTCTAAGGGGGTCGGAGCCCCAGCATTTT | CASSLRGSEPQHF
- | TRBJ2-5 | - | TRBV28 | TGTGCCAGCACCCAGGCGGGGACCGGCCTCGAGACCCAGTACTTC | CASTQAGTGLETQYF
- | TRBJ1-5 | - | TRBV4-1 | TGCGCCAGCAGCCAAGATCCAGGGAATCAGCCCCAGCATTTT | CASSQDPGNQPQHF
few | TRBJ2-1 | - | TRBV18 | TGTGCCAGCTCACCAAGGGTTGCGCAGGGTGCAGGTGAGCAGTTCTTC | CASSPRVAQGAGEQFF
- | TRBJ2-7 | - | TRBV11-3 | TGTGCCAGCAGCCAACTTTTGGGCCACAACTACGAGCAGTACTTC | CASSQLLGHNYEQYF
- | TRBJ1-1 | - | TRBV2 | TGTGCCAGCAGTGAAGCATTGGGCGGCGGAACGAACACTGAAGCTTTCTTT | CASSEALGGGTNTEAFF
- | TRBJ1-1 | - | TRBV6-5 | TGTGCCAGCAGCGGGGTGGTGGACACTGAAGCTTTCTTT | CASSGVVDTEAFF
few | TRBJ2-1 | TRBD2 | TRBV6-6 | TGTGCCAGCAGGCTGTCCGAGGCGGGAGTCGGTAGTGAGCAGTTCTTC | CASRLSEAGVGSEQFF
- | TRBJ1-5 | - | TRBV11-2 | TGTGCCAGCAGCCTCGGACAAAATCAGCCCCAGCATTTT | CASSLGQNQPQHF
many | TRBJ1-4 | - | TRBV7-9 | TGTGCCAGCAGCTTAAGTCCACCCTCGGATGAAAAACTGTTTTTT | CASSLSPPSDEKLFF
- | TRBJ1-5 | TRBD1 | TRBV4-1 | TGCGCCAGCAGCCCGGGACAGGGGGCCGAGCAGCCCCAGCATTTT | CASSPGQGAEQPQHF